These T cell receptor beta chains were read from a single sample in a study of response to subunit inactivated influenza vaccine. TCRdb called the RT-PCR reads again in MiXCR, with one record for every CDR3 protein. The table has about 500,000 distinct CDR3 sequences, more than 7% seen once. The sample consisted of PBMCs from blood, taken about 24 months after vaccination. These receptors all stem from a man between 50 and 75 years old who received an inactivated influenza vaccine. CDR3s leave out the opening cysteine and the closing phenylalanine or tryptophan.

length | V | CDR3
14 | TRBV13 | ASSLGPLGSGNTIY
17 | TRBV7-8 | ASSLARNGLAGPYNEQF
14 | TRBV19 | ASSIRTASMNTEAF
12 | TRBV2 | ASRWDRGVSGYT
11 | TRBV28 | ASNYGAEETQY
12 | TRBV23-1 | ASSHPQGKDTQY
11 | TRBV7-2 | ASAPGAVNIQY
16 | TRBV4-3 | ASSQSVGTSGRYNEQF
13 | TRBV7-8 | ASSKPRDRADTQY
13 | TRBV5-1 | ASSTRGGMNTEAF
12 | TRBV20-1 | SAPRIRSDTEAF
15 | TRBV6-4 | ASSASQGLRGADTQY
10 | TRBV12-3/TRBV12-4 | ASSLGIQPQH
11 | TRBV24-1 | ATSEAGVETQY
11 | TRBV11-2 | ASSLDGGTEAF